The entry below gives a single TCR beta chain sequence along with its context. Its antigen has not been determined. No quality values exist for individual bases; no much larger clone is one base distant. This entry is derived from a study of shared clonotypes between healthy human individuals (dated by TCRdb to the early 2020s). Study-wide context: The cohort included a few men and a couple of women between 18 and 49 years of age. Per donor, three plates each were used for CD4 naive and CD4 memory, two for CD8 naive, and one for CD8 memory. Libraries were prepared and TCR repertoires were sequenced by different laboratories using diverse techniques, in order to increase sequencing depth and limit assay-specific biases. Each donor's leukapheresis produced roughly between about 0.9 and 9.5 billion PBMCs. The study deeply sequenced blood TCR repertoires of about 5 healthy adults to estimate repertoire size and the extent of clonotype sharing between individuals. The research as a whole found: The small number of donors limited the genetic and exposure-history diversity represented. Rarefaction of sorted-subset datasets indicated incomplete sequencing despite the large sequencing depth. Sharing across several donors was observed for approximately 5% of naive CD4, 3% to 3.5% of naive CD8, about 2.3% of memory CD4, and less than 0.45% of memory CD8 clonotypes. Sampling was restricted to blood, and TCR repertoires in tissues likely differ from the TCR repertoires found in blood. Pairwise subsampling led to the expectation that sequencing depth would affect the degree of clonotype sharing among donors. Estimated clonotype richness was generally larger for naive than for memory subsets. Higher generation probabilities were observed for clonotypes shared by all four sorted-subset donors than for non-shared clonotypes.

CD8 naive samples were CD45RO-negative cells positively selected for CCR7, giving a CD45RA+CCR7+ population that excluded TemRA cells. Donors were healthy HIV-negative adults with no recently reported acute infections or vaccinations. Every donor was a Caucasian adult residing in Nashville, Tennessee, USA. After blood collection by leukapheresis, PBMCs were isolated using Ficoll-Histopaque density gradient centrifugation and then cryopreserved in the vapor phase of liquid nitrogen. Purity and quantity of every magnetically sorted T cell population were checked by analytical flow cytometry. Genomic DNA was isolated from every sorted fraction and measured by UV absorbance on a Nanodrop 2000c. A distance of 11 bases separates the germline ends of V and J, which lose 4 bases and 2 bases respectively. Taken from cysteine to phenylalanine, the CDR3 has 14 residues. The DNA shown is the 42-base CDR3, in frame from base 1. Per the germline V gene (reference sequence), PRHDT is the CDR1 and FYEKMQ is the CDR2.

TCR CDR3 regions were amplified from genomic DNA by multiplex PCR using the deep immunoSEQ assay. Genomic DNA extracted from each cell subset was distributed evenly over all wells of several immunoSEQ 96-well plates, and each plate served as one replicate. Each replicate PCR for sorted subsets received around 0.2 ug genomic DNA, equal to 28,000 or so T cell genomes. Purified libraries were quantified with a Qubit 3.0 fluorometer, sized on a Bioanalyzer 2100, and re-quantified with the KAPA Library Quantification kit. Every immunoSEQ 96-well plate was sequenced on a separate single-read 150-cycle Illumina NextSeq 550 flow cell. Regarding the original processing steps: The immunoSEQ output contained only junctional sequences without quality scores, so filtering could not match that applied to full-length reads. To assign V/J genes and CDR3, sequences were annotated using PyIR, a Python wrapper for IgBLAST v1.9, with IMGT germline references. Reads with weak V/J assignments (E-value above 1e-6), missing CDR3, stop codons, out-of-frame junctions, or ambiguous translated residues were removed. V3J clonotypes were defined as sequences sharing the same inferred V gene, J gene, and CDR3 amino acid sequence. Percentage overlap between repertoires was calculated by dividing the number of shared unique clonotypes by the size of the smaller repertoire. Richness of each repertoire was evaluated using RTK rarefaction, the Chao1 estimator, and Recon v2.1 estimates of unobserved clonotypes. Generation probabilities for all TCRbeta clonotypes obtained by the gDNA method from a few donors were computed using OLGA. TCRdb mirrors the immuneACCESS table, restricted to in-frame sequences. Some clones are absent from its copies; in checked studies, under half trace to an unresolved V gene, and the reason for the others is unknown. V, J and clone size reflect that table, while D and trimming were determined from the DNA. The sample data list around 560,000 clones, and approximately 96% of these were observed just once. The top ten constitute approximately 0.12% of the sample.

The chain was built from TRBV13 and TRBJ2-5, with a tentative D gene TRBD1 over 6 matching bases. The specimen sequenced was naive CD8+ T cells sorted from blood. The intended sense of this specimen's cell subset or site label: CD45RA+CCR7+. The sequence was collected from a woman in her twenties or thirties in good health. The nucleotide sequence reads TGTGCCAGCAGCTCATGGACAGAACAAGAGACCCAGTACTTC. This gives the protein CASSSWTEQETQYF.